This is a list of T cell receptor beta chains from one sample in a study of shared clonotypes between healthy human individuals. The data were produced by immunoSEQ multiplex PCR, yet TCRdb's version contains in-frame clones alone and is incomplete. This table has about 2 million clones, about 95% appearing once. The sample comprised naive CD8+ T cells sorted from blood. The receptors were sampled from a man in his late teens or twenties in good health. Both conserved end residues are part of each CDR3. The order of the fields is CDR3 length, clone size, V gene, D gene, J gene, CDR3 protein, CDR3 DNA. A D gene is named only where the DNA matches it firmly. Size is omitted from some rows. Given values are once, few, many or a class for expanded clones.

14	-	TRBV6-1	-	TRBJ2-7	CASILTSSPYEQYF	TGTGCCAGCATTCTAACTTCTTCCCCTTACGAGCAGTACTTC
16	-	TRBV2	TRBD2	TRBJ2-1	CASSNPGTSGTLEQFF	TGTGCCAGCAGTAATCCCGGGACTAGCGGGACACTTGAGCAGTTCTTC
16	-	TRBV5-8	-	TRBJ1-2	CASSYPQGVKNYGYTF	TGTGCCAGCAGCTACCCGCAGGGCGTCAAAAACTATGGCTACACCTTC
13	-	TRBV5-4	-	TRBJ2-1	CASSLGESVLQFF	TGTGCCAGCAGCTTGGGGGAGTCCGTACTTCAGTTCTTC
18	-	TRBV28	-	TRBJ1-4	CASSLTWTVKGTNEKLFF	TGTGCCAGCAGTTTGACTTGGACAGTCAAGGGAACTAATGAAAAACTGTTTTTT
13	-	TRBV27	TRBD1	TRBJ1-2	CASSFGQGNSYTF	TGTGCCAGCAGTTTCGGACAGGGTAATAGCTACACCTTC
18	-	TRBV7-2	TRBD2	TRBJ2-7	CASSLRLAGGFGSYEQYF	TGTGCCAGCAGCTTAAGGCTAGCGGGAGGGTTCGGTTCCTACGAGCAGTACTTC
14	-	TRBV9	-	TRBJ2-1	CASSDGGSYNEQFF	TGTGCCAGCAGCGATGGGGGTTCCTACAATGAGCAGTTCTTC
13	-	TRBV27	-	TRBJ2-7	CASYTQGSYEQYF	TGTGCCAGCTATACTCAGGGTTCCTACGAGCAGTACTTC
15	-	TRBV27	TRBD1	TRBJ2-7	CASSLSRGTGGEQYF	TGTGCCAGCAGTTTATCCCGGGGGACAGGGGGCGAGCAGTACTTC
15	-	TRBV4-3	TRBD2	TRBJ2-5	CASSHLTSAQETQYF	TGCGCCAGCAGCCACCTTACTAGCGCCCAAGAGACCCAGTACTTC
16	-	TRBV15	-	TRBJ1-5	CATSREEGSLNQPQHF	TGTGCCACCAGCAGAGAAGAGGGGAGCCTCAATCAGCCCCAGCATTTT
13	once	TRBV11-2	-	TRBJ2-1	CASSLEQAYEQFF	TGTGCCAGCAGCTTAGAACAAGCTTATGAGCAGTTCTTC
14	-	TRBV7-6	TRBD1	TRBJ2-7	CASSPTGSIYEQYF	TGTGCCAGCAGCCCGACAGGGTCGATCTACGAGCAGTACTTC
14	-	TRBV6-5	TRBD1	TRBJ2-7	CASSYSGTGGEQYF	TGTGCCAGCAGTTACTCCGGGACAGGCGGCGAGCAGTACTTC
16	-	TRBV9	TRBD2	TRBJ2-1	CASSLLSGRGEGEQFF	TGTGCCAGCAGTCTTCTTAGCGGGAGAGGGGAAGGTGAGCAGTTCTTC
17	-	TRBV30	-	TRBJ2-7	CAWRFPIPDNYRYEQYF	TGTGCCTGGAGATTTCCTATTCCGGACAACTACCGCTACGAGCAGTACTTC
14	-	TRBV4-1	-	TRBJ2-7	CASSQEEGGYEQYF	TGCGCCAGCAGCCAAGAGGAGGGGGGGTACGAGCAGTACTTC
13	-	TRBV27	TRBD2	TRBJ2-1	CASRRGGYNEQFF	TGTGCCAGCAGGCGCGGGGGCTACAATGAGCAGTTCTTC
14	-	TRBV14	TRBD1	TRBJ2-7	CASSQGQGGYEQYF	TGTGCCAGCAGCCAAGGACAGGGGGGCTACGAGCAGTACTTC
14	-	TRBV9	TRBD2	TRBJ2-1	CASSPGLAVNEQFF	TGTGCCAGCAGCCCGGGACTAGCGGTGAATGAGCAGTTCTTC
13	-	TRBV7-9	TRBD1	TRBJ2-5	CASRTGGQETQYF	TGTGCCAGCAGGACAGGGGGCCAAGAGACCCAGTACTTC
11	-	TRBV30	TRBD2	TRBJ2-1	CAWREENEQFF	TGTGCCTGGCGGGAGGAAAATGAGCAGTTCTTC
16	-	TRBV15	TRBD1	TRBJ2-5	CATSRGRDRDQETQYF	TGTGCCACCAGCAGAGGCCGGGACAGGGACCAAGAGACCCAGTACTTC
15	-	TRBV5-1	TRBD1	TRBJ2-2	CASSSGTGLTGELFF	TGCGCCAGCAGCTCCGGGACAGGGCTCACCGGGGAGCTGTTTTTT
14	-	TRBV6-5	-	TRBJ1-1	CASSYRELAAEAFF	TGTGCCAGCAGTTACAGGGAACTGGCCGCTGAAGCTTTCTTT
16	-	TRBV27	TRBD1	TRBJ1-5	CASSSSGTGGFQPQHF	TGTGCCAGCAGTTCATCCGGGACAGGGGGCTTTCAGCCCCAGCATTTT
16	-	TRBV9	TRBD2	TRBJ2-5	CASSDLTSGGVETQYF	TGTGCCAGCAGCGATCTGACTAGCGGGGGTGTGGAGACCCAGTACTTC
14	-	TRBV5-8	-	TRBJ2-7	CASSLSPQTYEQYF	TGTGCCAGCAGCTTGTCACCGCAAACCTACGAGCAGTACTTC
15	once	TRBV27	TRBD1	TRBJ2-3	CASSFGQGATDTQYF	TGTGCCAGCAGTTTCGGGCAGGGGGCAACAGATACGCAGTATTTT
17	-	TRBV27	TRBD2	TRBJ2-7	CASSLTVIAGGFHEQYF	TGTGCCAGCAGTTTAACTGTAATAGCGGGGGGGTTCCACGAGCAGTACTTC